The present TCR beta chain was sequenced within a study of T-cell memory formation after mild COVID-19. As for the study in general: TCR clusters mostly belonged to single donors.

TCRdb reprocessed the 5' RACE reads with MiXCR, giving one entry per CDR3 protein. The table includes roughly 110,000 distinct CDR3 sequences, over 15% detected once. Trimming cost V 0 bases and J 10 bases, with 11 bases left between them. The germline gives CDR1 SGHKS, CDR2 YYEKEE (reference sequence). The CDR3 loop spans 13 amino acids. This clonotype has only a few counts. This chain connects TRBV5-5 to TRBJ2-1; tentative D call: TRBD2 (5 bases). The sample taken for sequencing was PBMCs or a T cell subset sorted from them (not recorded which). The TCR sequence derives from an adult woman who had mild COVID-19 (a few samples of this study predate the infection). Cell type and time point are not known. The CDR3 coding sequence is TGTGCCAGCAGCTTGGAAGCGGCTGCCGAGCAGTTCTTC. Translated: CASSLEAAAEQFF.